A selection of T cell receptor beta chains follows, all from one sample in a study of cytomegalovirus exposure and HLA in healthy donors. Here immunoSEQ multiplex PCR was the method, and the copy in TCRdb shows in-frame clones only, minus some. The data show some 150,000 clones, with approximately 80% seen just once and about 5.6% held by the top ten. Sequenced sample: PBMCs. All receptors come from a man under 40 in good health and CMV-seropositive. The CDR3 runs from the conserved cysteine through the conserved F or W. A D gene is named only where the DNA matches it firmly. Only some rows state a clone size, as once, few, many or a class for expanded clones.

j_gene	v_gene	d_gene	abundance	CDR3aa	CDR3nt
TRBJ1-2	TRBV6-5	TRBD1	NA	CASSYFGQGAGYTF	TGTGCCAGCAGTTATTTCGGACAGGGGGCCGGCTACACCTTC
TRBJ2-7	TRBV27	NA	NA	CASSLDRQSYEQYF	TGTGCCAGCAGTCTGGACAGACAATCCTACGAGCAGTACTTC
TRBJ1-1	TRBV2	TRBD1	NA	CASSEQGAVNTEAFF	TGTGCCAGCAGTGAACAGGGGGCCGTGAACACTGAAGCTTTCTTT
TRBJ2-7	TRBV7-9	TRBD2	NA	CASSLGLAGLSYEQYF	TGTGCCAGCAGCTTAGGACTAGCGGGGCTTTCCTACGAGCAGTACTTC
TRBJ2-2	TRBV12-5	TRBD2	NA	CASGPHPGLNTGELFF	TGTGCTAGTGGTCCCCACCCGGGACTAAACACCGGGGAGCTGTTTTTT
TRBJ2-7	TRBV6-5	NA	NA	CASSSLSPAARYEQYF	TGTGCCAGCAGTTCCTTATCCCCAGCGGCTAGGTACGAGCAGTACTTC
TRBJ1-1	TRBV16	NA	NA	CASSPAGRLTEAFF	TGTGCCAGCAGCCCCGCAGGGAGGCTTACTGAAGCTTTCTTT
TRBJ2-3	TRBV9	NA	NA	CASSVGLKASTDTQYF	TGTGCCAGCAGCGTAGGTTTGAAAGCAAGCACAGATACGCAGTATTTT
TRBJ2-3	TRBV5-1	TRBD2	NA	CASSLGLAGFKDTQYF	TGCGCCAGCAGCCTCGGACTAGCGGGGTTTAAAGATACGCAGTATTTT
TRBJ1-1	TRBV7-2	NA	NA	CASSFWRDTEAFF	TGTGCCAGCAGCTTCTGGCGGGACACTGAAGCTTTCTTT
TRBJ2-5	TRBV6-5	NA	NA	CASSRQETQYF	TGTGCCAGCAGTCGGCAAGAGACCCAGTACTTC
TRBJ1-2	TRBV30	NA	NA	CAWSEGETNYGYTF	TGTGCCTGGAGCGAGGGAGAAACTAACTATGGCTACACCTTC
TRBJ2-7	TRBV19	NA	NA	CASTDKTKHEQYF	TGTGCCAGTACCGATAAGACTAAGCACGAGCAGTACTTC
TRBJ1-4	TRBV4-1	TRBD1	NA	CASSQGLRRKGASDGEKLFF	TGCGCCAGCAGCCAAGGTCTGAGGAGGAAGGGGGCCTCGGATGGTGAAAAACTGTTTTTT
TRBJ2-1	TRBV5-1	NA	NA	CASSLGHGSYNEQFF	TGCGCCAGCAGTTTGGGACACGGCTCCTACAATGAGCAGTTCTTC
TRBJ2-5	TRBV2	TRBD1	NA	CATTPTGYQETQYF	TGTGCCACCACCCCGACAGGGTATCAAGAGACCCAGTACTTC
TRBJ2-1	TRBV30	NA	NA	CAWSSLDEQFF	TGTGCCTGGAGTTCTCTCGATGAGCAGTTCTTC
TRBJ1-1	TRBV18	NA	NA	CASSPGYGGGNTEAFF	TGTGCCAGCTCACCGGGGTACGGAGGTGGGAACACTGAAGCTTTCTTT
TRBJ2-5	TRBV5-1	TRBD1	NA	CASSLGGTGGQETQYF	TGCGCCAGCAGCTTGGGGGGGACAGGGGGCCAAGAGACCCAGTACTTC
TRBJ1-1	TRBV9	NA	NA	CASSPQSVQGNTEAFF	TGTGCCAGCAGCCCTCAATCCGTTCAGGGGAACACTGAAGCTTTCTTT
TRBJ2-1	TRBV4-1	TRBD1	NA	CASSRAGTGTYNEQFF	TGCGCCAGCAGCCGAGCCGGGACAGGGACCTACAATGAGCAGTTCTTC
TRBJ2-5	TRBV4-3	NA	once	CASSQVLAVQETQYF	TGCGCCAGCAGCCAGGTCCTGGCAGTGCAAGAGACCCAGTACTTC
TRBJ1-5	TRBV2	NA	once	CASSSDRTNQPQHF	TGTGCCAGCAGTTCAGACAGAACAAATCAGCCCCAGCATTTT
TRBJ1-1	TRBV2	NA	few	CASSDIGTGGNTEAFF	TGTGCCAGCAGTGACATTGGGACCGGGGGGAACACTGAAGCTTTCTTT
TRBJ1-5	TRBV15	TRBD1	NA	CATSTGQGVGNQPQHF	TGTGCCACCAGCACCGGACAGGGGGTCGGCAATCAGCCCCAGCATTTT
TRBJ2-7	TRBV19	TRBD2	NA	CASSVGTRGYEQYF	TGTGCCAGTAGTGTCGGGACTAGAGGCTACGAGCAGTACTTC
TRBJ2-1	TRBV28	TRBD1	NA	CASSPYRGRGEQFF	TGTGCCAGCAGTCCATACAGGGGGCGCGGGGAGCAGTTCTTC
TRBJ1-1	TRBV9	NA	NA	CASSLSRLDMNTEAFF	TGTGCCAGCAGCCTCTCCAGGCTCGATATGAACACTGAAGCTTTCTTT
TRBJ1-1	TRBV4-3	NA	NA	CASSQQYSLNTEAFF	TGCGCCAGCAGCCAACAGTACAGCCTGAACACTGAAGCTTTCTTT
TRBJ2-1	TRBV27	TRBD1	NA	CAIGQGAFNEQFF	TGTGCCATCGGACAGGGGGCCTTCAATGAGCAGTTCTTC
TRBJ2-7	TRBV10-2	NA	NA	CASRPGQTYEQYF	TGCGCCAGCCGACCCGGACAGACATACGAGCAGTACTTC
TRBJ1-3	TRBV11-2	NA	NA	CASSPGIGVDGNTIYF	TGTGCCAGCAGCCCGGGAATTGGGGTGGATGGAAACACCATATATTTT
TRBJ1-2	TRBV6-1	TRBD1	NA	CASGDRGNYGYTF	TGTGCCAGCGGGGACAGGGGGAACTATGGCTACACCTTC
TRBJ1-1	TRBV4-3	TRBD1	NA	CASSQDQDRLNTEAFF	TGCGCCAGCAGCCAAGATCAGGACAGGTTGAACACTGAAGCTTTCTTT
TRBJ2-5	TRBV5-6	NA	few	CASSLEASSSVRETQYF	TGTGCCAGCAGCTTGGAGGCTAGCAGTTCCGTTCGTGAGACCCAGTACTTC
TRBJ2-6	TRBV5-4	NA	NA	CASSLQAGANGLTF	TGTGCCAGCAGCTTGCAGGCAGGGGCCAACGGCCTGACTTTC
TRBJ2-1	TRBV7-9	NA	NA	CASSLALGGRGNEQFF	TGTGCCAGCAGCTTAGCGTTAGGGGGACGTGGCAATGAGCAGTTCTTC
TRBJ2-7	TRBV5-5	NA	NA	CASSGTRYKIYEQYF	TGTGCCAGCAGCGGGACTCGGTACAAGATCTACGAGCAGTACTTC
TRBJ2-7	TRBV6-1	TRBD2	NA	CASRGTSTAEQYF	TGTGCCAGCAGGGGGACTAGTACGGCCGAGCAGTACTTC
TRBJ2-1	TRBV7-9	TRBD1	NA	CASRGRDSQINEQFF	TGTGCCAGCAGGGGAAGGGACAGCCAGATCAATGAGCAGTTCTTC
TRBJ2-1	TRBV6-1	NA	NA	CASSELRIEQFF	TGTGCCAGCAGTGAATTGCGGATAGAGCAGTTCTTC
TRBJ2-7	TRBV4-3	NA	NA	CASSHNSRGYEQYF	TGCGCCAGCAGCCACAACTCCAGGGGTTACGAGCAGTACTTC
TRBJ1-5	TRBV2	TRBD1	NA	CASSRQGDQPQHF	TGTGCCAGCAGCCGACAGGGCGATCAGCCCCAGCATTTT
TRBJ2-3	TRBV9	TRBD2	NA	CASSVGLTQADTQYF	TGTGCCAGCAGCGTGGGACTAACGCAGGCAGATACGCAGTATTTT
TRBJ1-2	TRBV2	NA	NA	CASTQGGPAYGYTF	TGTGCCAGCACCCAGGGAGGTCCGGCCTATGGCTACACCTTC
TRBJ2-7	TRBV5-1	TRBD2	NA	CASRIAGGPSYEQYF	TGCGCCAGCAGGATAGCGGGAGGGCCCTCCTACGAGCAGTACTTC
TRBJ2-2	TRBV5-1	NA	NA	CASRTIANTGELFF	TGCGCCAGCCGGACAATCGCGAACACCGGGGAGCTGTTTTTT
TRBJ2-7	TRBV7-8	NA	NA	CASSLERTPAYEQYF	TGTGCCAGCAGCTTAGAGCGGACCCCGGCCTACGAGCAGTACTTC
TRBJ2-5	TRBV6-1	TRBD2	few	CASSELAGGQETQYF	TGTGCCAGCAGTGAACTAGCGGGGGGGCAAGAGACCCAGTACTTC
TRBJ2-3	TRBV18	TRBD2	NA	CASSPLAGRTDTQYF	TGTGCCAGCTCACCATTAGCGGGGCGCACAGATACGCAGTATTTT
TRBJ2-3	TRBV5-1	NA	once	CASRDSGGPGFFTDTQYF	TGCGCCAGCAGGGACAGTGGTGGGCCTGGATTCTTCACAGATACGCAGTATTTT
TRBJ1-4	TRBV6-5	TRBD1	NA	CASSPDGTGAEKLFF	TGTGCCAGCAGCCCCGACGGGACAGGGGCTGAAAAACTGTTTTTT
TRBJ2-5	TRBV4-1	TRBD2	NA	CASSQGVASGQETQYF	TGCGCCAGCAGCCAAGGCGTAGCTAGCGGTCAAGAGACCCAGTACTTC